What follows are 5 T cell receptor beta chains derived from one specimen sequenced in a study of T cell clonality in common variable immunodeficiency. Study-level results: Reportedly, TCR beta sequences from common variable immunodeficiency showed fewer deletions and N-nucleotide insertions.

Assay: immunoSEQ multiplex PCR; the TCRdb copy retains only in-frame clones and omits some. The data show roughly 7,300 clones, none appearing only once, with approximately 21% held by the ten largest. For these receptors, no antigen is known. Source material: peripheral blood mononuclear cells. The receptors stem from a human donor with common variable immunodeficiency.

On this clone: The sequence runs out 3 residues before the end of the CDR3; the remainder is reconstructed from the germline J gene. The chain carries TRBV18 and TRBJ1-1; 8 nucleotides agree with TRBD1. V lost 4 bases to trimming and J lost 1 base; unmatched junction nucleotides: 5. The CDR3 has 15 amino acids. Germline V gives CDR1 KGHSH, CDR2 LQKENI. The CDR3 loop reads CASSHSGTGNTEAFF. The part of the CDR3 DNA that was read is TGTGCCAGCTCACACTCCGGGACAGGGAACACTGAA.

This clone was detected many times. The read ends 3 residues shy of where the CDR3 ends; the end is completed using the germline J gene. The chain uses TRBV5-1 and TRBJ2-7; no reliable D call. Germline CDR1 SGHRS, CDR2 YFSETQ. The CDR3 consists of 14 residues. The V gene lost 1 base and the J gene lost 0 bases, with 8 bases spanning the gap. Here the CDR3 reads CASSLTAGSYEQYF. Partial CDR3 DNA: TGCGCCAGCAGCTTGACTGCCGGCTCCTACGAG.

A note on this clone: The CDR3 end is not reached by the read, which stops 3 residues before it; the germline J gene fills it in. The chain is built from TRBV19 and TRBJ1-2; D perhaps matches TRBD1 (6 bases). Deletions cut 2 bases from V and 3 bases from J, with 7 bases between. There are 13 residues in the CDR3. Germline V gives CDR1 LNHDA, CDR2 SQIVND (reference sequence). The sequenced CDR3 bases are TGTGCCAGTAGTATATCAGGGGACTATGGC. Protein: CASSISGDYG. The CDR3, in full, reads CASSISGDYGYTF.

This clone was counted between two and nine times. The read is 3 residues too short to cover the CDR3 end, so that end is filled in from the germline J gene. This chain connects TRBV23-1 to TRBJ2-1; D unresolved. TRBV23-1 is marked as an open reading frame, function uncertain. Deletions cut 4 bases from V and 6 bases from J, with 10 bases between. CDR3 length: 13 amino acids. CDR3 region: CASSLCSPNEQFF. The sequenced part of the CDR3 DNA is TGCGCCAGCAGTCTGTGTAGCCCCAATGAG.

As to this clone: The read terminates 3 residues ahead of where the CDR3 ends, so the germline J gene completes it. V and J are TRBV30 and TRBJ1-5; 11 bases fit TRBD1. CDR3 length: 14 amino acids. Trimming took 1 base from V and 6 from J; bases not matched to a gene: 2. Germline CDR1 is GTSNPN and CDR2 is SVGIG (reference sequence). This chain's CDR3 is CAWSAGQGGQPQHF. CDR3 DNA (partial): TGTGCCTGGAGTGCGGGACAGGGGGGTCAGCCC. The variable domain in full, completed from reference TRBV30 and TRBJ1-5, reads SQTIHQWPATLVQPVGSPLSLECTVEGTSNPNLYWYRQAAGRGLQLLFYSVGIGQISSEVPQNLSASRPQDRQFILSSKKLLLSDSGFYLCAWSAGQGGQPQHFGDGTRLSIL.